This T cell receptor (beta chain) was recorded in a study of T cell repertoires in cytomegalovirus infection. The CDR3 has 13 residues. The V gene's germline CDR1 is ENHRY and CDR2 SYGVKD. V was shortened by 3 bases and J by 5 bases, with 10 bases between the two germline ends. TCRdb itself ran the reads through MiXCR, one entry per CDR3 protein. The data contain around 100,000 distinct CDR3 sequences, more than 15% of them seen just once; the ten biggest clones take up about 7.3%. Sequenced input: PBMCs. The receptor comes from a human donor in good health (CMV status not recorded). Some clones in this sample may be carry-over from other donors' samples. The chain uses TRBV10-3 and TRBJ1-1; D is ambiguous. CDR3 DNA: TGTGCCATCAGTGATGAGGGTTTTACTGAAGCTTTCTTT. It yields the protein CAISDEGFTEAFF.